The 27 T cell receptor beta chains below all came from one sample that was sequenced in a study of blood T cell repertoires in COVID-19. Profiling relied on immunoSEQ multiplex PCR, and the TCRdb table lists in-frame clones only, not all of them. The sample holds under 350,000 clones, 65% to 90% seen once. Sequencing was done on a sample of PBMCs or T cells enriched from blood (not recorded which). These receptors originate from a woman between 40 and 55 years old with acute COVID-19.

The chain employs TRBV9 and TRBJ2-7, with D perhaps matching TRBD1 (6 bases). The CDR3 runs 14 residues. V lost 4 bases and J lost 2, with 13 bases in between. Germline V gene data show CDR1 as SGDLS and CDR2 as YYNGEE. The CDR3 DNA follows: TGTGCCAGCAGCCCACAGGGTTCGGCCTACGAGCAGTACTTC. Its translation: CASSPQGSAYEQYF. Combining the CDR3 with reference TRBV9 and TRBJ2-7 gives the whole variable domain DSGVTQTPKHLITATGQRVTLRCSPRSGDLSVYWYQQSLDQGLQFLIQYYNGEERAKGNILERFSAQQFPDLHSELNLSSLELGDSALYFCASSPQGSAYEQYFGPGTRLTVT.

The rearrangement joins TRBV7-9 to TRBJ1-2, with a tentative D call TRBD1 (5 bases). Trimming left V 0 bases short and J 3 bases short, with 14 bases between. The germline V gene has CDR1 SEHNR and CDR2 FQNEAQ (reference sequence). The CDR3 covers 16 residues. The CDR3 sequence: CASSLAGQPIYYGYTF. The CDR3 DNA is TGTGCCAGCAGCTTAGCGGGGCAGCCGATTTACTATGGCTACACCTTC.

The V and J genes are TRBV25-1 and TRBJ1-2; no reliable D call. Germline values: CDR1 MGHDK, CDR2 SYGVNS. Trimming shortened V by 2 bases and J by 2 bases, and 6 bases separated the two germline ends. The CDR3 runs 13 residues. The CDR3 is CASSEGENYGYTF. CDR3 DNA sequence: TGTGCCAGCAGTGAAGGAGAGAACTATGGCTACACCTTC.

The V call is TRBV27, the J call TRBJ1-1, with D possibly TRBD1 on 6 matching bases. This CDR3 has 15 amino acids. The ends were cut back, 0 bases at V and 1 base at J, with 9 bases in the middle. Germline CDR1 reads MNHEY; CDR2 reads SMNVEV (reference sequence). Here the CDR3 reads CASSLSWDTNTEAFF. CDR3 in DNA: TGTGCCAGCAGTTTATCTTGGGACACGAACACTGAAGCTTTCTTT.

This chain uses TRBV6-5 with TRBJ2-3; D is undetermined. Germline V gives CDR1 MNHEY, CDR2 SVGAGI. With 5 bases removed from V and 4 bases from J, the gap between germline ends came to 10 bases. CDR3 length: 13 amino acids. Here the CDR3 reads CASSPMGSDTQYF. CDR3 bases: TGTGCCAGCAGTCCTATGGGCTCAGATACGCAGTATTTT.

This clone was picked up one time. This chain links TRBV18 with TRBJ2-3; 7 bases align to TRBD1. The CDR3 is 14 amino acids. Germline V gene sequence: CDR1 KGHSH, CDR2 LQKENI. After removal of 3 bases from V and 0 bases from J, the junction contained 0 bases not matched to a gene. Written as DNA, the CDR3 is TGTGCCAGCTCACCGGGACAGAGCACAGATACGCAGTATTTT. It is translated as CASSPGQSTDTQYF.

The chain employs TRBV15 and TRBJ1-5; 10 bases are shared with TRBD1. Germline CDR1 is LNHNV and CDR2 is YYDKDF (reference sequence). J lost 3 bases, V lost 5 bases, and 1 base had no gene match. The CDR3 spans 14 residues. CDR3 in amino acids: CATSGTGVNQPQHF. Here the CDR3 DNA reads TGTGCCACCAGCGGGACAGGGGTCAATCAGCCCCAGCATTTT.

The chain carries TRBV28 and TRBJ1-1; 7 bases line up with TRBD1. Germline V gene lookup returns CDR1 MDHEN and CDR2 SYDVKM. This CDR3 contains 14 residues. V shed 6 bases, J shed 7 bases, and the junction held 11 bases outside the gene matches. The CDR3 DNA reads TGTGCCAGCAGGCAACAGGGGTCGTCCTATGAAGCTTTCTTT. This translates into CASRQQGSSYEAFF.

The chain uses TRBV7-8 and TRBJ2-1; weak D call: TRBD2 (5 bases). This CDR3 has 11 amino acids. Trimming left V 5 bases short and J 8 bases short, with 7 bases between. In germline, CDR1 is SGHVS, CDR2 FQNEAQ. The CDR3 reads CASSMRDEQFF. The CDR3 DNA reads TGTGCCAGCAGCATGAGGGATGAGCAGTTCTTC.

The chain is built from TRBV18 and TRBJ2-1; 8 nucleotides agree with TRBD2. V lost 3 bases and J lost 4; bases outside the gene matches: 8. CDR1 is KGHSH, CDR2 LQKENI, per germline. CDR3 length: 16 amino acids. CDR3 sequence reads: CASSPPSSGKYNEQFF. CDR3 bases: TGTGCCAGCTCACCCCCCAGTAGCGGGAAGTACAATGAGCAGTTCTTC.

The chain links TRBV5-1 to TRBJ1-3, with 7 bases aligning to TRBD1. The CDR3 spans 13 residues. Trimming cost V 0 bases and J 8 bases; bases outside gene matches: 2. Germline V gene sequence: CDR1 SGHRS, CDR2 YFSETQ. The CDR3 DNA sequence: TGCGCCAGCAGCTTGGAACAGGGGTACACCATATATTTT. Translation gives CASSLEQGYTIYF.

This clone was observed once. V and J are TRBV4-1 and TRBJ2-5; TRBD1 might be the D (5 bases). Trimming took off 7 bases at V and 1 base at J, with 16 bases between the two ends. Germline V gene sequence: CDR1 MGHRA, CDR2 YSYEKL. There are 15 residues in the CDR3. CDR3 sequence reads: CASTTRAGSQETQYF. CDR3 sequence (DNA): TGCGCCAGCACCACCAGAGCAGGGTCCCAAGAGACCCAGTACTTC.

The chain is built from TRBV6-2 or TRBV6-3 and TRBJ1-1; tentative D call: TRBD1 (5 bases). CDR3 size: 16 residues. Trimming took off 6 bases at V and 6 bases at J, with 23 bases between the two ends. Germline CDR1 reads MNHEY; CDR2 reads SVGEGT. CDR3 nucleotide sequence: TGTGCCAGCAGCCCCGACAGAAAAGGTGGTGGCCCTGAAGCTTTCTTT. Translating it yields CASSPDRKGGGPEAFF.

The V gene is TRBV28, the J gene TRBJ1-6; 9 positions agree with TRBD1. Trimming removed 3 bases from V and 0 bases from J; junction bases left unmatched: 12. Looked up from germline, CDR1 is MDHEN and CDR2 is SYDVKM. The CDR3 totals 20 residues. CDR3 protein: CASSFPSRQGVSSYNSPLHF. For the CDR3, the DNA is TGTGCCAGCAGTTTCCCATCTAGACAGGGGGTGAGCTCCTATAATTCACCCCTCCACTTT.

The count of this clone is one. J is TRBJ1-1 and V is TRBV19; 12 bases fit TRBD1. Per germline, CDR1 LNHDA and CDR2 SQIVND (reference sequence). J was trimmed by 4 bases and V by 5 bases; bases with no gene match: 8. The CDR3 contains 16 residues. The CDR3 nucleotides read TGTGCCAGTAGTCCCCTCCAGGGACAGGGGGCCACTGAAGCTTTCTTT. It encodes CASSPLQGQGATEAFF.

V is TRBV15 and J is TRBJ2-3, with 7 positions matching TRBD2. Looked up from germline, CDR1 is LNHNV and CDR2 is YYDKDF (reference sequence). CDR3 size: 13 residues. V gave up 1 base and J gave up 11 bases; unmatched junction bases: 6. CDR3 loop: CATSRGEGLLQYF. CDR3 nucleotides: TGTGCCACCAGCAGAGGGGAGGGCCTTCTGCAGTATTTT.

In DNA form, the CDR3 reads TGTGCCAGCAGCCCCGGTCGGGGGTTATACAATGAGCAGTTCTTC. Its protein product is CASSPGRGLYNEQFF. This sequence joins TRBV7-9 and TRBJ2-1; TRBD2 is a possible D gene (6 bases). The germline V and J ends were trimmed by 5 bases and 4 bases, with 15 bases remaining between them. CDR1 and CDR2 (germline): SEHNR, FQNEAQ (reference sequence). CDR3 length equals 15 residues.

The chain joins TRBV6-5 to TRBJ2-7, with 12 bases aligning to TRBD2. The germline CDR1 and CDR2 sequences are MNHEY and SVGAGI. J lost 6 bases, V lost 0 bases, and 6 bases had no gene match. This CDR3 is 16 amino acids long. CDR3 nucleotides: TGTGCCAGCAGTTACTCTCTAGCGGGAGGGCCGGTCGAGCAGTACTTC. Amino acids: CASSYSLAGGPVEQYF.

The V call is TRBV6-5, the J call TRBJ1-4; 8 bases fit TRBD1. This CDR3 spans 15 amino acids. Germline V CDR1 and CDR2: MNHEY, SVGAGI. V shed 6 bases, J shed 8 bases, and the junction held 11 bases outside the gene matches. This CDR3 is CASRPMDRVGEKLFF. CDR3 coding DNA: TGTGCCAGCAGGCCGATGGACAGGGTCGGAGAAAAACTGTTTTTT.

The V call is TRBV27, the J call TRBJ1-1; 10 bases fit TRBD1. The length of the CDR3 is 14 residues. V lost 5 bases, J lost 5 bases, and 5 bases stayed unmatched. Per the germline V gene, CDR1 is MNHEY and CDR2 is SMNVEV (reference sequence). CDR3 in amino acids: CASSKVDRGTEAFF. CDR3 bases: TGTGCCAGCAGTAAAGTGGACAGGGGGACTGAAGCTTTCTTT.

The V and J genes are TRBV6-5 and TRBJ2-2, with TRBD2 matching over 8 bases. The ends lost 0 bases at V and 6 bases at J; junction bases unmatched: 3. This CDR3 contains 15 residues. The germline V gene has CDR1 MNHEY and CDR2 SVGAGI. CDR3 loop: CASSYSGLGPGELFF. CDR3 coding DNA: TGTGCCAGCAGTTACTCGGGACTAGGACCCGGGGAGCTGTTTTTT.

CDR3 in amino acids: CASSQELPQQEAFF. The CDR3 DNA reads TGTGCCAGCAGCCAAGAATTGCCACAGCAAGAAGCTTTCTTT. The genes are TRBV3-1 (or the pseudogene TRBV3-2) and TRBJ1-1; no clear D. CDR1 and CDR2 from the germline V gene are LGHDT and YNNKEL (reference sequence). CDR3 size: 14 residues. With 0 bases removed from V and 8 bases from J, the gap between germline ends came to 13 bases.

V and J are TRBV5-1 and TRBJ1-1; D remains ambiguous. Trimming stripped 6 bases from V and 6 bases from J, with 9 bases between. The V gene's germline CDR1 is SGHRS and CDR2 YFSETQ. The CDR3 is made up of 11 amino acids. In DNA, the CDR3 is TGCGCCAGCACCGCAGGTCCTGAAGCTTTCTTT. Its protein is CASTAGPEAFF.

In regard to this clone: This CDR3 is also generated by other DNA sequences in the sample. The V and J genes are TRBV6-2 or TRBV6-3 and TRBJ1-2, with D maybe TRBD1 (5 bases). CDR3 length: 13 amino acids. Trimming took off 3 bases at V and 2 bases at J, with 7 bases between the two ends. Germline V gives CDR1 MNHEY, CDR2 SVGEGT. CDR3 in DNA: TGTGCCAGCAGTTATCAGGGAAACTATGGCTACACCTTC. This translates into CASSYQGNYGYTF.

This rearrangement joins TRBV29-1 to TRBJ2-1; 15 bases agree with TRBD2. The CDR3 runs to 19 residues. Germline V lookup: CDR1 SQVTM, CDR2 ANQGSEA. J gave up 2 bases and V 8 bases, and 16 bases lay outside the gene matches. The CDR3 sequence: CSHLGQGLAGGGTYNEQFF. CDR3 nucleotides: TGCAGCCACCTAGGGCAGGGACTAGCGGGAGGAGGGACCTACAATGAGCAGTTCTTC.

The chain recombines TRBV19 with TRBJ1-6; TRBD1 agrees at 10 bases. This CDR3 comprises 18 residues. V lost 6 bases to trimming and J lost 1 base; unmatched junction nucleotides: 9. CDR1 is LNHDA and CDR2 is SQIVND in the germline V gene (reference sequence). CDR3 loop: CASRGTGESRSYNSPLHF. CDR3 DNA: TGTGCCAGTAGGGGGACAGGGGAGAGTCGATCCTATAATTCACCCCTCCACTTT.

This sequence joins TRBV7-9 and TRBJ2-5; 10 bases match TRBD2. Germline CDR1 SEHNR, CDR2 FQNEAQ (reference sequence). The V gene end was trimmed by 5 bases and the J gene end by 4 bases; junction bases not matched to a gene: 7. CDR3 length: 15 residues. Here the CDR3 reads CASSPLAGVLETQYF. The CDR3 DNA reads TGTGCCAGCAGCCCTCTAGCGGGAGTTCTAGAGACCCAGTACTTC.